The clone carrying this TCR beta chain was detected a few times. This sample was included in a study of blood T cells in healthy people across ages. This CDR3 region has 16 residues. V shed 6 bases and J 6 bases; nucleotides not matched to a gene: 7. Germline assignment: CDR1 SQVTM and CDR2 ANQGSEA. Together with a sample-barcoded 5' primer, a J-beta primer mix was included in a second PCR lasting about 7 to 11 cycles. TCRdb itself ran the 5' RACE reads through MiXCR, one entry per CDR3 protein. The table records around 1.5 million distinct CDR3 sequences, 45% to 70% of them present only once. The chain is built from TRBV29-1 and TRBJ2-2; 16 nucleotides match TRBD2. The sequence was obtained from a man between 18 and 29 years old in good health. The sequenced sample consisted of blood. The CDR3 region has the DNA TGCAGCGTGACCGGGACTAGCGGGGGGGCCCCCGGGGAGCTGTTTTTT. Translating it yields CSVTGTSGGAPGELFF.